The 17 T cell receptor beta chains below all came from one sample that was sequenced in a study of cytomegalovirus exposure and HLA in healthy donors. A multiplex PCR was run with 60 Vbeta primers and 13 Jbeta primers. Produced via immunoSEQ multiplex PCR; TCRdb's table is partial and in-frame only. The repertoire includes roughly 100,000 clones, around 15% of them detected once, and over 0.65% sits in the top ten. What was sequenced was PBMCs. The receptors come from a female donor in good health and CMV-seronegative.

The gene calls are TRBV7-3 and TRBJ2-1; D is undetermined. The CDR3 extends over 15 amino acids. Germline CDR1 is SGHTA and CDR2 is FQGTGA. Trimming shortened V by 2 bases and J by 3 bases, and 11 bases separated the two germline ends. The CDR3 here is CASSLVAALYNEQFF. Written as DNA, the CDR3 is TGTGCCAGCAGCTTAGTTGCGGCCCTCTACAATGAGCAGTTCTTC.

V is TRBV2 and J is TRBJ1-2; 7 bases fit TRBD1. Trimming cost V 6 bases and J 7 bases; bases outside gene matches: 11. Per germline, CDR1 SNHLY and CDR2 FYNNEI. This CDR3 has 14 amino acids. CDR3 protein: CASRGDSPEVGYTF. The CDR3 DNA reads TGTGCCAGCAGAGGGGACAGCCCCGAGGTTGGCTACACCTTC.

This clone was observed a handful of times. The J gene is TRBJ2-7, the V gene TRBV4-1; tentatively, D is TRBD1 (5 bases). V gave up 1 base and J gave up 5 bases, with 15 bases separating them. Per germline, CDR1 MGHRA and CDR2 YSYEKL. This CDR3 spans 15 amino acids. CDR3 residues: CASSQVFQGSHEQYF. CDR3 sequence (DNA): TGCGCCAGCAGCCAAGTTTTTCAGGGATCCCACGAGCAGTACTTC.

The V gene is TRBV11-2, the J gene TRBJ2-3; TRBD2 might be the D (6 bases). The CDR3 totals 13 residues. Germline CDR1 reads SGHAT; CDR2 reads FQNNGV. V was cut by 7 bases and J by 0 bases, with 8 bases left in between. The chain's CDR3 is CASNRGSTDTQYF. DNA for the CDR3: TGTGCCAGCAACCGGGGGAGCACAGATACGCAGTATTTT.

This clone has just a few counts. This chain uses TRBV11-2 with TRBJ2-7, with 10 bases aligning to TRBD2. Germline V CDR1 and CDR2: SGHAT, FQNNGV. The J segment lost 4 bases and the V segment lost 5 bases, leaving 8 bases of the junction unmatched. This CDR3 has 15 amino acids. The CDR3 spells CASSPGLAVPYEQYF. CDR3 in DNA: TGTGCCAGCAGCCCAGGACTAGCGGTACCTTACGAGCAGTACTTC.

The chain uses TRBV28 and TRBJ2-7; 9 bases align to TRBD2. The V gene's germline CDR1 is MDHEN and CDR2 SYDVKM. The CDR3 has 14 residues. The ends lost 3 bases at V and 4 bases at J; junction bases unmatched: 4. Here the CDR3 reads CASSFVSGRYEQYF. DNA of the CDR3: TGTGCCAGCAGTTTTGTAAGCGGGAGGTACGAGCAGTACTTC.

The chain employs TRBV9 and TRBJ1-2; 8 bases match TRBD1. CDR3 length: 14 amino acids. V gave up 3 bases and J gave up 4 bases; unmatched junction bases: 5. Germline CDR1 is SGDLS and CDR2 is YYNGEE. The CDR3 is CASSEKGTGYGYTF. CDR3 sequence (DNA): TGTGCCAGCAGCGAGAAAGGGACAGGCTATGGCTACACCTTC.

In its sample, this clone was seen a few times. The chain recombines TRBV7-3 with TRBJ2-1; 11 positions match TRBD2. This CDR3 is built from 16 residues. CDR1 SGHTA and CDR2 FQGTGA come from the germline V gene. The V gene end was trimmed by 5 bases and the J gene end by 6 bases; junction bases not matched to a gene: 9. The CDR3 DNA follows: TGTGCCAGCAGCATACCGGGACTAGCGGAGCCCAATGAGCAGTTCTTC. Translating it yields CASSIPGLAEPNEQFF. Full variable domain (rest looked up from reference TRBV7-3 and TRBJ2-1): GAGVSQTPSNKVTEKGKYVELRCDPISGHTALYWYRQSLGQGPEFLIYFQGTGAADDSGLPNDRFFAVRPEGSVSTLKIQRTERGDSAVYLCASSIPGLAEPNEQFFGPGTRLTVL.

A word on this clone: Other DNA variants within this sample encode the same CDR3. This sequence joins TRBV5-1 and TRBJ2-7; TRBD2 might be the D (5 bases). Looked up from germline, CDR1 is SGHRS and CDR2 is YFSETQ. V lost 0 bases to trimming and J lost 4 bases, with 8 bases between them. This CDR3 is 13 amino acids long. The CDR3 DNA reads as TGCGCCAGCAGCTTGGCGGGGATATACGAGCAGTACTTC. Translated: CASSLAGIYEQYF.

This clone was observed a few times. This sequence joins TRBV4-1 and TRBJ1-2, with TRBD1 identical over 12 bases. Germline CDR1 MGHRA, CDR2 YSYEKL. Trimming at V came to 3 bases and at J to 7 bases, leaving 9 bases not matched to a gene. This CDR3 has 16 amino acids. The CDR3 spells CASSQPRAGQGAGYTF. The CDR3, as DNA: TGCGCCAGCAGCCAGCCTCGGGCGGGACAGGGGGCTGGCTACACCTTC.

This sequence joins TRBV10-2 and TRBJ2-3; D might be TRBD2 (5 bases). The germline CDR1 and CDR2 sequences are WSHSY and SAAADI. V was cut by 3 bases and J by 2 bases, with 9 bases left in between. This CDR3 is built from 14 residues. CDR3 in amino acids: CASSDQDFTDTQYF. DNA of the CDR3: TGCGCCAGCAGTGATCAGGACTTCACAGATACGCAGTATTTT.

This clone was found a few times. The CDR3: CAWSPDSFYGYTF. The CDR3, as DNA: TGTGCCTGGAGTCCCGACAGCTTCTATGGCTACACCTTC. The chain links TRBV30 to TRBJ1-2; a weak D match, TRBD1 (5 bases). CDR1 and CDR2 (germline): GTSNPN, SVGIG (reference sequence). V was cut by 2 bases and J by 4 bases, with 11 bases left in between. This CDR3 region has 13 residues.

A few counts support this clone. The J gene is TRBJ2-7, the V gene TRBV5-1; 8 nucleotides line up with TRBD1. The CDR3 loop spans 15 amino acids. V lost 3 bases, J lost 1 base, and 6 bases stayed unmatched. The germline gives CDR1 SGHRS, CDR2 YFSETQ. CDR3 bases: TGCGCCAGCAGCTCGGACAGGGCCCCTTCCTACGAGCAGTACTTC. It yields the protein CASSSDRAPSYEQYF.

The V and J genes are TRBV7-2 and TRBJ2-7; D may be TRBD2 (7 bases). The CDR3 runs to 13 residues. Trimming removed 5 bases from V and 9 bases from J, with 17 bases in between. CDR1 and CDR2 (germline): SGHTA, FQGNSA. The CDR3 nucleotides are TGTGCCAGCAGCCCAGGGGCGGGGGCGCGGCAGTACTTC. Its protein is CASSPGAGARQYF.

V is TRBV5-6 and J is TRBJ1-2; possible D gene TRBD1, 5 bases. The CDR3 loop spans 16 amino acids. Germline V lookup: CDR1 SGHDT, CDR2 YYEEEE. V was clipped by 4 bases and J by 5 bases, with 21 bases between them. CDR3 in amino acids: CASSPSLKGPEYGYTF. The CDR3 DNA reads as TGTGCCAGCAGCCCTAGTTTGAAGGGGCCGGAGTATGGCTACACCTTC.

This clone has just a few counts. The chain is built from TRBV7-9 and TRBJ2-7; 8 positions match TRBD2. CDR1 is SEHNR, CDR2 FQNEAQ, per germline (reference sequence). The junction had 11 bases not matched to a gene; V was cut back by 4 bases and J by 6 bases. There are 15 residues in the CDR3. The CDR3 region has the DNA TGTGCCAGCAGCTCCCTGGGCGGGGGGCCCGCCGAGCAGTACTTC. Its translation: CASSSLGGGPAEQYF.

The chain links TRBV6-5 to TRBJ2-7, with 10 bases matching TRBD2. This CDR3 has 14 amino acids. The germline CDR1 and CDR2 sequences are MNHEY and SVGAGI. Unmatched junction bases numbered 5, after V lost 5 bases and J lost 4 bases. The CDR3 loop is CASSRAGGLYEQYF. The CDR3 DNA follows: TGTGCCAGCAGTCGAGCGGGAGGGCTTTACGAGCAGTACTTC.